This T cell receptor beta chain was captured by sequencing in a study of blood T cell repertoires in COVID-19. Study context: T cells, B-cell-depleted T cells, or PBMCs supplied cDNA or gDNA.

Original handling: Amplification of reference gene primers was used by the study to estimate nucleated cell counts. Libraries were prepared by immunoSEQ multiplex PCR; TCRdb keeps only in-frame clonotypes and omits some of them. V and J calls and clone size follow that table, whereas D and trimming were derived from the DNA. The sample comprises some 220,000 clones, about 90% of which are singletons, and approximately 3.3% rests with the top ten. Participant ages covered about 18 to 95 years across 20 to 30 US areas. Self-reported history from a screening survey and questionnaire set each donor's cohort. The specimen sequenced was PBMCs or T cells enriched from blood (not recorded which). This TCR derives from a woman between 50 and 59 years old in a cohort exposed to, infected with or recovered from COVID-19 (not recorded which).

CDR3 loop: CASSTTSGTAYYEQYF. Here the CDR3 DNA reads TGCGCCAGCAGCACTACCTCCGGGACAGCTTACTACGAGCAGTACTTC. The chain combines TRBV5-1 with TRBJ2-7, with 7 bases matching TRBD1. V was clipped by 4 bases and J by 3 bases; unmatched bases: 13. The CDR3 loop spans 16 amino acids. The germline V gene has CDR1 SGHRS and CDR2 YFSETQ.